The 11 T cell receptor beta chains given below trace back to one sample, sequenced in a study of blood T cell repertoires in COVID-19. Measured with immunoSEQ multiplex PCR; TCRdb has only the in-frame clones, and not every one. The table has about 150,000 clones, more than 65% seen once. The material sequenced was peripheral blood. The receptors shown here come from an elderly woman with acute or convalescent COVID-19.

This rearrangement joins TRBV6-5 to TRBJ2-7, with TRBD2 matching over 8 bases. CDR3 length: 14 residues. The germline gives CDR1 MNHEY, CDR2 SVGAGI. Trimming removed 6 bases from V and 0 bases from J; junction bases left unmatched: 4. The CDR3 bases are TGTGCCAGCAGGGGAAGCGGGGGCTCCTACGAGCAGTACTTC. It specifies CASRGSGGSYEQYF.

The chain couples TRBV9 to TRBJ2-1, with TRBD2 matching over 10 bases. The length of the CDR3 is 16 residues. Trimming took 4 bases from V and 9 from J; bases not matched to a gene: 13. The germline V gene encodes CDR1 SGDLS and CDR2 YYNGEE. For the CDR3, the DNA is TGTGCCAGCAGCCCGGGGGGGTGGACTAGCGGTAGTGAGCAGTTCTTC. It specifies CASSPGGWTSGSEQFF. Based on the CDR3 plus reference TRBV9 and TRBJ2-1, the full variable domain is DSGVTQTPKHLITATGQRVTLRCSPRSGDLSVYWYQQSLDQGLQFLIQYYNGEERAKGNILERFSAQQFPDLHSELNLSSLELGDSALYFCASSPGGWTSGSEQFFGPGTRLTVL.

Remarks on this clone: This sample includes further DNA sequences coding for the same CDR3. The chain recombines TRBV30 with TRBJ1-2, with D tentatively TRBD1 (6 bases). The germline CDR1 and CDR2 sequences are GTSNPN and SVGIG (reference sequence). The length of the CDR3 is 13 residues. With 0 bases removed from V and 4 bases from J, the gap between germline ends came to 9 bases. CDR3: CAWSVQGSYGYTF. For the CDR3, the DNA is TGTGCCTGGAGTGTACAGGGTTCCTATGGCTACACCTTC.

V gene TRBV6-5 combines with J gene TRBJ2-3; a weak D match, TRBD2 (5 bases). Trimming shortened V by 0 bases and J by 5 bases, and 15 bases separated the two germline ends. The CDR3 is 16 amino acids. CDR1 and CDR2 from the germline V gene are MNHEY and SVGAGI. Written as DNA, the CDR3 is TGTGCCAGCAGTTACTCGGTGGGCGGGTCTGTAGATACGCAGTATTTT. It is translated as CASSYSVGGSVDTQYF.

The chain combines TRBV28 with TRBJ2-7, with TRBD2 as a possible D gene (6 bases). V was shortened by 5 bases and J by 0 bases, with 23 bases between the two germline ends. The CDR3 is 18 residues long. Germline V CDR1 and CDR2: MDHEN, SYDVKM. The CDR3 sequence is CASSPLSGSWGVSYEQYF. CDR3 nucleotides: TGTGCCAGCAGTCCCCTTTCGGGCAGCTGGGGGGTCTCCTACGAGCAGTACTTC.

The V gene is TRBV30, the J gene TRBJ1-1; D is possibly TRBD1 (6 bases). V was trimmed by 8 bases and J by 7 bases, leaving 17 bases between them. CDR1 and CDR2 from the germline V gene are GTSNPN and SVGIG (reference sequence). The CDR3 extends over 12 amino acids. CDR3 amino acids: CATQRPGVEAFF. In DNA form, the CDR3 reads TGTGCCACACAAAGGCCAGGGGTTGAAGCTTTCTTT.

J is TRBJ2-7 and V is TRBV28, with TRBD1 matching over 7 bases. Germline V CDR1 and CDR2: MDHEN, SYDVKM. This CDR3 is 15 amino acids long. V lost 4 bases, J lost 0 bases, and 6 bases stayed unmatched. The CDR3 region is CASSSGQESSYEQYF. The CDR3 DNA follows: TGTGCCAGCAGTTCCGGACAGGAGAGCTCCTACGAGCAGTACTTC.

This clone was observed a handful of times. The chain is built from TRBV2 and TRBJ1-1; D may be TRBD1 (5 bases). Trimming took off 6 bases at V and 7 bases at J, with 12 bases between the two ends. This CDR3 has 12 residues. CDR1 is SNHLY, CDR2 FYNNEI, per germline. The CDR3 spells CASRRTGGEAFF. The CDR3 DNA follows: TGTGCCAGCAGACGGACGGGGGGTGAAGCTTTCTTT.

The CDR3 nucleotides read TGCGCCAGCAGCTTACAGGGGGTCTATCAAGAGACCCAGTACTTC. Encoded protein: CASSLQGVYQETQYF. The V call is TRBV5-1, the J call TRBJ2-5; 8 bases align to TRBD1. CDR1 SGHRS and CDR2 YFSETQ come from the germline V gene. CDR3 length: 15 residues. Trimming took 2 bases from V and 2 from J; bases not matched to a gene: 5.

V usage is TRBV30 and J usage is TRBJ2-7; 7 bases match TRBD1. Trimming removed 4 bases from V and 2 bases from J; junction bases left unmatched: 8. The V gene's germline CDR1 is GTSNPN and CDR2 SVGIG (reference sequence). CDR3 size: 14 residues. The CDR3 loop is CAWKRQGTPYEQYF. CDR3 DNA sequence: TGTGCCTGGAAACGACAGGGAACACCCTACGAGCAGTACTTC.

The chain is built from TRBV6-5 and TRBJ2-7; D not certain. The V end lost 6 bases, the J end lost 6 bases, and 12 bases lay between the germline ends. CDR1 is MNHEY, CDR2 SVGAGI, per germline. This CDR3 is 12 amino acids long. The CDR3 sequence is CASRESSSEQYF. CDR3 bases: TGTGCCAGCAGGGAGAGTAGTTCCGAGCAGTACTTC.